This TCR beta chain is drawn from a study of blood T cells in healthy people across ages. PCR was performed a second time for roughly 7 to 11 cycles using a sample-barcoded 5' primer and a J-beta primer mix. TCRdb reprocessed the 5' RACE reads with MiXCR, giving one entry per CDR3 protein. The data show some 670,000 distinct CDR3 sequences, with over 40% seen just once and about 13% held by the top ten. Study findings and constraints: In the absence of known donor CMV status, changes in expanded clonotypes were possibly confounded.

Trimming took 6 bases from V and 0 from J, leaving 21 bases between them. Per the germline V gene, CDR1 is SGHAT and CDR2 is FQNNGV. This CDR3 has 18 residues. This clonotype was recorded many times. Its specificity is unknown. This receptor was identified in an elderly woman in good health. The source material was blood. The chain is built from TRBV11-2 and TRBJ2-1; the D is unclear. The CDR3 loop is CASRSPYRRLSSYNEQFF. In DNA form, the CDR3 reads TGTGCCAGCAGGTCCCCCTATCGACGGCTATCCTCCTACAATGAGCAGTTCTTC.